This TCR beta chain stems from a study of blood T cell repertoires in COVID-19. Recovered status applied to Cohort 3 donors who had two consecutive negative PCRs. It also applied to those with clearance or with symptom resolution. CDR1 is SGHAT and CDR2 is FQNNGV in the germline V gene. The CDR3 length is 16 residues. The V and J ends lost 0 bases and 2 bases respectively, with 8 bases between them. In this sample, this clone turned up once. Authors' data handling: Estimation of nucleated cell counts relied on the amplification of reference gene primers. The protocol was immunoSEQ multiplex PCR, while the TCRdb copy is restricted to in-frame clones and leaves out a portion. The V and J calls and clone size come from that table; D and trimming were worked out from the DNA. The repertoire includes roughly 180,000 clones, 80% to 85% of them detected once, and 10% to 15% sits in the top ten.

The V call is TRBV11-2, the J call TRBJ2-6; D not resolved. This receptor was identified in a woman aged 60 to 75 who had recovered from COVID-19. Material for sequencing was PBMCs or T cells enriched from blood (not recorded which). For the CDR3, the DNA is TGTGCCAGCAGCTTAGATTGGCTCCCTGGGGCCAACGTCCTGACTTTC. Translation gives CASSLDWLPGANVLTF.